These 4 T cell receptor beta chains were sequenced from one sample in a study of blood T cell repertoires in COVID-19. Data came from immunoSEQ multiplex PCR; TCRdb stores just in-frame clones and leaves some out. The sample carries some 300,000 clones, roughly 91% recorded once. Sequenced input: PBMCs or T cells enriched from blood (not recorded which). These receptors all come from a woman aged 25 to 39 who had recovered from COVID-19.

This chain uses TRBV14 with TRBJ1-2, with D perhaps TRBD1 (5 bases). Deletions cut 4 bases from V and 1 base from J, with 10 bases between. The CDR3 contains 14 residues. CDR1 and CDR2 from the germline V gene are SGHDN and FVKESK. The CDR3 DNA sequence: TGTGCCAGCAGCCGACAGTCACTTAACTATGGCTACACCTTC. Translated, it gives CASSRQSLNYGYTF.

The chain employs TRBV11-2 and TRBJ1-3; perhaps TRBD1 as D (6 bases). In germline, CDR1 is SGHAT, CDR2 FQNNGV. Trimming left V 4 bases short and J 3 bases short, with 13 bases between. The CDR3 has 15 residues. The CDR3 nucleotides read TGTGCCAGCAGCTCCTACAGGGCGGGTGGAAACACCATATATTTT. Translating gives CASSSYRAGGNTIYF. The whole variable domain, remainder taken from reference TRBV11-2 and TRBJ1-3, is EAGVAQSPRYKIIEKRQSVAFWCNPISGHATLYWYQQILGQGPKLLIQFQNNGVVDDSQLPKDRFSAERLKGVDSTLKIQPAKLEDSAVYLCASSSYRAGGNTIYFGEGSWLTVV.

V and J are TRBV5-6 and TRBJ1-2; 8 nucleotides align to TRBD1. Unmatched junction bases numbered 9, after V lost 2 bases and J lost 3 bases. CDR1 is SGHDT, CDR2 YYEEEE, per germline. This CDR3 is built from 16 residues. The CDR3 DNA reads as TGTGCCAGCAGCTTTATGGGACAGGTGAGGGACTATGGCTACACCTTC. Translation: CASSFMGQVRDYGYTF.

The J gene is TRBJ2-7, the V gene TRBV29-1, with a tentative D call TRBD1 (6 bases). This CDR3 contains 13 residues. Germline CDR1 is SQVTM and CDR2 is ANQGSEA. The V end lost 5 bases, the J end lost 6 bases, and 17 bases lay between the germline ends. CDR3 sequence: CSVNEQGSAEQYF. The CDR3 region has the DNA TGCAGCGTTAATGAACAGGGCTCCGCCGAGCAGTACTTC.